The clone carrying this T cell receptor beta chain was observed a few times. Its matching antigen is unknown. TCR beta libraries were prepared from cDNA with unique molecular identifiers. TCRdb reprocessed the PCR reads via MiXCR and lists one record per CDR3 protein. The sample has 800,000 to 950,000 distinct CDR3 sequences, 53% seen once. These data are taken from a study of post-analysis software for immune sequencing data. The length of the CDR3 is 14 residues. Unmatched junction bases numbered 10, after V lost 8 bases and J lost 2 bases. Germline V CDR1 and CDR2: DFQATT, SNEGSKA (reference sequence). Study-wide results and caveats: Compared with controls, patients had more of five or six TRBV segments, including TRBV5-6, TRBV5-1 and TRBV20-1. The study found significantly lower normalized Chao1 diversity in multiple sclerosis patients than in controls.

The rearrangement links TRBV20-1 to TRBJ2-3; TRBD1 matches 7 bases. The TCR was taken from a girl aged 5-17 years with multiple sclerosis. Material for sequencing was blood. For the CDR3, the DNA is TGCAGTACCCGGACAGGAACCCACACAGATACGCAGTATTTT. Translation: CSTRTGTHTDTQYF.